This TCR beta chain appears in the sequencing data of a study of cytomegalovirus exposure and HLA in healthy donors. Healthy people donating bone marrow made up the donors. This CDR3 is built from 15 residues. V lost 3 bases and J lost 10; bases outside the gene matches: 7. Germline-derived CDR1 and CDR2 are SGHDN and FVKESK. Findings and caveats of the study: Later analysis suggested most CMV-associated TCR beta chains were HLA-restricted. Apart from CMV serostatus, no immune exposure information was available. Many donors carried some public TCRs, although rarity characterized most TCR sequences.

Concerning this clone itself: Its antigen is still unknown.

Primers for the PCR totalled 60 Vbeta and 13 Jbeta. Generated by immunoSEQ multiplex PCR, the TCRdb table keeps only in-frame clones and is missing some. Among about 120,000 clones, around 76% were seen once, and the ten largest hold roughly 31%. The source of this sequence is a man aged 55 to 70 in good health and CMV-seropositive. V gene TRBV14 combines with J gene TRBJ1-6, with 9 bases matching TRBD1. Sequenced input: PBMCs. The CDR3 region has the DNA TGTGCCAGCAGCCAGACGGACAGGGGAAGATCACCCCTCCACTTT. Amino acid sequence: CASSQTDRGRSPLHF.